The next 2 T cell receptor beta chains were all read from a single sample in a study of cytotoxic CD8 clonotypes in ibrutinib-treated CLL. Repertoires were generated with immunoSEQ multiplex PCR, while TCRdb's copy carries only in-frame clones and drops some. There are about 330,000 clones in the sample; over 55% occur only once, and about 6.7% lies in the top ten. This sample comprised PBMCs, obtained after 36 months of ibrutinib treatment. The receptors derive from a human donor with chronic lymphocytic leukemia.

The chain has TRBV6-5 and TRBJ2-7; perhaps TRBD1 as D (6 bases). CDR1 and CDR2 from the germline V gene are MNHEY and SVGAGI. V was trimmed by 6 bases and J by 2 bases, leaving 11 bases between them. The CDR3 has 13 amino acids. This CDR3 reads CASSAGVPYEQYF. In DNA, the CDR3 is TGTGCCAGCAGCGCAGGGGTCCCCTACGAGCAGTACTTC.

This clone was detected a few times. The chain joins TRBV29-1 to TRBJ2-5; possible D gene TRBD2, 6 bases. The CDR3 is 14 amino acids. V was pared by 3 bases and J by 5 bases, with 16 bases between. Germline V gene sequence: CDR1 SQVTM, CDR2 ANQGSEA. This CDR3 reads CSVDGTPGEETQYF. CDR3 nucleotides: TGCAGCGTTGACGGGACTCCGGGGGAGGAGACCCAGTACTTC.